The 19 T cell receptor beta chains reported below all come from one sample, sequenced in a study of cytomegalovirus exposure and HLA in healthy donors. The method was immunoSEQ multiplex PCR; TCRdb's version includes in-frame clones alone and lacks a portion of them. This sample has about 130,000 clones, with 75% to 90% found just once. Sequenced: PBMCs. All receptors come from a woman aged 18-30 years in good health and CMV-seropositive.

This sequence joins TRBV5-1 and TRBJ2-3; D is possibly TRBD2 (6 bases). Germline CDR1 is SGHRS and CDR2 is YFSETQ. The CDR3 has 20 amino acids. V was cut by 0 bases and J by 2 bases, with 25 bases left in between. CDR3 nucleotide sequence: TGCGCCAGCAGCTTGGGTATGGTACTAGCCCGTAAAGGACCCACAGATACGCAGTATTTT. This encodes CASSLGMVLARKGPTDTQYF.

This clone came up a few times. The chain couples TRBV30 to TRBJ1-1; D is ambiguous. Germline V gene sequence: CDR1 GTSNPN, CDR2 SVGIG (reference sequence). The CDR3 spans 10 residues. The V and J ends lost 2 bases and 7 bases respectively, with 5 bases between them. DNA for the CDR3: TGTGCCTGGAGTCAGGTTGAAGCTTTCTTT. Protein: CAWSQVEAFF.

This clone was seen just once. The rearrangement joins TRBV27 to TRBJ1-2, with D maybe TRBD1 (5 bases). The CDR3 contains 15 residues. The germline CDR1 and CDR2 sequences are MNHEY and SMNVEV (reference sequence). Trimming took 3 bases from V and 5 from J, leaving 16 bases between them. The CDR3 DNA reads as TGTGCCAGCAGTTTTCGGCAGGGTGAGGTTTATGGCTACACCTTC. Encoded protein: CASSFRQGEVYGYTF.

J is TRBJ2-3 and V is TRBV21-1; the D call of TRBD2 is as the table states it, not checked on the DNA. TRBV21-1 is tagged as a pseudogene. The CDR3 consists of 16 residues. The CDR3, as DNA: TGTGCCAGCCTATCTATTAGCGGGGGGGCCTCAGATACGCAGTATTTT. Its translation is CASLSISGGASDTQYF.

The chain recombines TRBV5-1 with TRBJ2-1, with TRBD1 identical over 9 bases. Germline loops: CDR1 SGHRS, CDR2 YFSETQ. The V and J ends lost 4 bases and 3 bases, in that order; junction bases with no gene match: 14. The CDR3 length is 18 residues. The CDR3 coding sequence is TGCGCCAGCAGCCCCGCTCCTATGACAGGGGGAATCTACAATGAGCAGTTCTTC. Translating it yields CASSPAPMTGGIYNEQFF.

The CDR3 reads CASSLQEGLPYEQYF. The CDR3 DNA follows: TGTGCCAGCAGCTTACAGGAGGGGTTACCCTACGAGCAGTACTTC. The chain carries TRBV7-2 and TRBJ2-7; D may be TRBD2 (6 bases). Germline V gives CDR1 SGHTA, CDR2 FQGNSA. Trimming cost V 2 bases and J 2 bases, with 13 bases left between them. The CDR3 runs 15 residues.

The chain joins TRBV7-6 to TRBJ1-3, with D perhaps matching TRBD1 (6 bases). V lost 5 bases, J lost 7 bases, and 24 bases lay in between. Germline V gives CDR1 SGHVS, CDR2 FNYEAQ. The CDR3 has 17 amino acids. CDR3 region: CASSPASGVGLGNTIYF. In DNA, the CDR3 is TGTGCCAGCAGCCCCGCTTCAGGGGTTGGGCTCGGGAACACCATATATTTT. Full variable domain (missing parts from reference TRBV7-6 and TRBJ1-3): GAGVSQSPRYKVTKRGQDVALRCDPISGHVSLYWYRQALGQGPEFLTYFNYEAQQDKSGLPNDRFSAERPEGSISTLTIQRTEQRDSAMYRCASSPASGVGLGNTIYFGEGSWLTVV.

This clone was seen more than once but under ten times. This rearrangement joins TRBV2 to TRBJ1-2, with D perhaps TRBD1 (6 bases). The CDR3 covers 14 residues. Trimming pared 4 bases from V and 8 bases from J, leaving 17 bases between. Germline CDR1 reads SNHLY; CDR2 reads FYNNEI. CDR3 nucleotide sequence: TGTGCCAGCAGTGGAAACAGGGTGGAGTGGGGCTACACCTTC. Protein product: CASSGNRVEWGYTF.

The gene calls are TRBV6-1 and TRBJ1-6, with D perhaps TRBD1 (6 bases). The CDR3 is 15 residues long. V lost 6 bases and J 6 bases, leaving 15 bases between the germline ends. In germline, CDR1 is MNHNS, CDR2 SASEGT. The CDR3 loop is CASSNDRWGNSPLHF. In nucleotides, the CDR3 is TGTGCCAGCAGCAATGACAGGTGGGGTAATTCACCCCTCCACTTT.

The genes are TRBV9 and TRBJ2-7; D may be TRBD2 (6 bases). Trimming shortened V by 3 bases and J by 6 bases, and 16 bases separated the two germline ends. In germline, CDR1 is SGDLS, CDR2 YYNGEE. The CDR3 length is 14 residues. The CDR3 nucleotides read TGTGCCAGCAGCGGTGATGGTCGGGGGATCGAGCAGTACTTC. This sequence encodes CASSGDGRGIEQYF.

CDR3 sequence: CASSIRTAYEQYF. As DNA, the CDR3 is TGTGCCAGTAGTATAAGGACTGCCTACGAGCAGTACTTC. The V call is TRBV19, the J call TRBJ2-7; TRBD2 might be the D (5 bases). CDR1 is LNHDA and CDR2 is SQIVND in the germline V gene (reference sequence). CDR3 length: 13 amino acids. Trimming left V 2 bases short and J 2 bases short, with 7 bases between.

The chain is built from TRBV25-1 and TRBJ1-3, with a possible D match to TRBD1 (5 bases). The CDR3 extends over 15 amino acids. The germline V gene encodes CDR1 MGHDK and CDR2 SYGVNS. The V end lost 6 bases, the J end lost 0 bases, and 12 bases lay between the germline ends. The CDR3 here is CASRGGYYSGNTIYF. CDR3 bases: TGTGCCAGCAGGGGGGGGTACTACTCTGGAAACACCATATATTTT.

The V and J genes are TRBV6-4 and TRBJ2-1; 10 bases align to TRBD2. This CDR3 is 15 amino acids long. The germline gives CDR1 MRHNA, CDR2 SNTAGT. V was clipped by 2 bases and J by 8 bases; unmatched bases: 6. The CDR3 sequence: CASSDKSGGAHEQFF. As DNA, the CDR3 is TGTGCCAGCAGTGACAAGAGCGGGGGGGCCCATGAGCAGTTCTTC.

The rearrangement joins TRBV4-2 to TRBJ2-5; TRBD2 matches at 12 bases. From germline, CDR1 is LGHNA and CDR2 YNFKEQ. The length of the CDR3 is 17 residues. V lost 0 bases and J lost 4; bases outside the gene matches: 6. The CDR3 sequence is CASSQEASGGARETQYF. Written as DNA, the CDR3 is TGTGCCAGCAGCCAAGAGGCTAGCGGGGGGGCCAGAGAGACCCAGTACTTC.

This rearrangement joins TRBV18 to TRBJ1-6; TRBD1 might be the D (5 bases). This CDR3 has 14 residues. Between the trimmed V and J ends, which lost 5 bases and 4 bases, there was a span of 9 bases. From germline, CDR1 is KGHSH and CDR2 LQKENI. Here the CDR3 DNA reads TGTGCCAGCTCATCCGGGACTTATAATTCACCCCTCCACTTT. Translation gives CASSSGTYNSPLHF.

The genes are TRBV9 and TRBJ1-3, with 8 bases aligning to TRBD1. Trimming removed 4 bases from V and 0 bases from J; junction bases left unmatched: 12. Looked up from germline, CDR1 is SGDLS and CDR2 is YYNGEE. The CDR3 is 18 residues long. The CDR3 DNA is TGTGCCAGCAGCCCGCCCCTGGGACAGGCTAACTCTGGAAACACCATATATTTT. Its translation: CASSPPLGQANSGNTIYF.

The gene calls are TRBV30 and TRBJ2-2, with 9 bases fitting TRBD2. There are 17 residues in the CDR3. Germline V gene sequence: CDR1 GTSNPN, CDR2 SVGIG (reference sequence). With 1 base clipped from V and 4 bases from J, the junction kept 10 bases outside the gene matches. CDR3 bases: TGTGCCTGGAGTGGAATCGCGGGGGGGTCGGGCACCGGGGAGCTGTTTTTT. This gives the protein CAWSGIAGGSGTGELFF.

J is TRBJ2-7 and V is TRBV15; no firm D call. V lost 0 bases and J 5 bases, leaving 8 bases between the germline ends. This CDR3 contains 13 residues. Germline lookup yields CDR1 LNHNV and CDR2 YYDKDF (reference sequence). As DNA, the CDR3 is TGTGCCACCAGCAGAGATAGCCCCGACGAGCAGTACTTC. Its protein product is CATSRDSPDEQYF. The variable domain in full, completed from reference TRBV15 and TRBJ2-7, reads DAMVIQNPRYQVTQFGKPVTLSCSQTLNHNVMYWYQQKSSQAPKLLFHYYDKDFNNEADTPDNFQSRRPNTSFCFLDIRSPGLGDTAMYLCATSRDSPDEQYFGPGTRLTVT.

The sample holds one count of this clone. CDR3: CASSRSGNTIYF. In nucleotides, the CDR3 is TGTGCCAGCAGCCGTTCTGGAAACACCATATATTTT. This chain connects TRBV6-1 to TRBJ1-3; unclear D gene. Germline-derived CDR1 and CDR2 are MNHNS and SASEGT. V lost 6 bases to trimming and J lost 1 base, with 4 bases between them. This CDR3 has 12 residues.